The clone carrying this T cell receptor (beta chain) was recorded at least ten times. What it binds is not known. The data originate from a study of T cell repertoires in cytomegalovirus infection. At the level of the study: CMV epitopes that were recently identified and HLA-C-restricted were used alongside well-studied HLA-B-restricted ones. General study findings and limits: Dominating the ex vivo response were TCR beta clonotypes that were CMV-specific and HLA-C-restricted.

TCRdb reprocessed the reads via MiXCR and lists one record per CDR3 protein. The table has 900,000 to 950,000 distinct CDR3 sequences, around 31% seen once. Germline CDR1 is SEHNR and CDR2 is FQNEAQ (reference sequence). J lost 4 bases, V lost 7 bases, and 3 bases had no gene match. This CDR3 has 12 residues. This clonotype originated in a human donor in good health (CMV status not recorded). Some clones in this sample may be carry-over from other donors' samples. The material was cultured CD8+ T cells from PBMCs, obtained from culture after CMV antigen stimulation. The chain employs TRBV7-9 and TRBJ1-2; 7 bases agree with TRBD1. CDR3 bases: TGTGCCAGCATCGGACAGGCCTATGGCTACACCTTC. This encodes CASIGQAYGYTF.